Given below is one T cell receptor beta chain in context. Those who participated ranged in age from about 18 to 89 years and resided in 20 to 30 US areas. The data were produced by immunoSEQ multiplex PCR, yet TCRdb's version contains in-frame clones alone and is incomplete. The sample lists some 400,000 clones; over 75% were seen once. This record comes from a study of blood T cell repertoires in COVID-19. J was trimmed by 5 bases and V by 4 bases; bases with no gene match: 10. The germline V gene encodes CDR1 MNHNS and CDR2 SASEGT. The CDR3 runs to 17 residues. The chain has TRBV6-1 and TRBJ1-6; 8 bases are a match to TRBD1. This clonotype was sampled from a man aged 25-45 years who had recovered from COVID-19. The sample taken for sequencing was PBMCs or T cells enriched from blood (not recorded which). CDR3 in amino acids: CASSALSDRGNNSPLHF. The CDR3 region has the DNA TGTGCCAGCAGTGCTTTGTCCGACAGGGGAAATAATTCACCCCTCCACTTT.